Below, 28 T cell receptor beta chains from the same sample are listed, as sequenced in a study of blood T cell repertoires in COVID-19. This table comes from immunoSEQ multiplex PCR, and its TCRdb copy is limited to in-frame clones, with some not included. The sample consists of roughly 300,000 clones, more than 70% of them appearing once. The sequenced material came from peripheral blood. The origin of the receptors is a woman aged 50 to 60 who had recovered from COVID-19.

The chain couples TRBV9 to TRBJ1-1; TRBD1 is a possible D gene (6 bases). CDR1 and CDR2 from the germline V gene are SGDLS and YYNGEE. This CDR3 spans 14 amino acids. The germline V and J ends were trimmed by 4 bases and 6 bases, with 16 bases remaining between them. This CDR3 reads CASSWGGGQAEAFF. The CDR3 DNA is TGTGCCAGCAGCTGGGGCGGGGGGCAGGCTGAAGCTTTCTTT. Supplemented by reference TRBV9 and TRBJ1-1, the full variable domain reads DSGVTQTPKHLITATGQRVTLRCSPRSGDLSVYWYQQSLDQGLQFLIQYYNGEERAKGNILERFSAQQFPDLHSELNLSSLELGDSALYFCASSWGGGQAEAFFGQGTRLTVV.

J is TRBJ1-2 and V is TRBV2, with a weak D call TRBD1 (6 bases). This CDR3 has 14 amino acids. CDR1 SNHLY and CDR2 FYNNEI come from the germline V gene. The V gene lost 3 bases and the J gene lost 2 bases, with 10 bases spanning the gap. The CDR3 DNA is TGTGCCAGCAGTGATGTGCAGGGGAACTATGGCTACACCTTC. It yields the protein CASSDVQGNYGYTF. Full variable domain (outside the CDR3, taken from reference TRBV2 and TRBJ1-2): EPEVTQTPSHQVTQMGQEVILRCVPISNHLYFYWYRQILGQKVEFLVSFYNNEISEKSEIFDDQFSVERPDGSNFTLKIRSTKLEDSAMYFCASSDVQGNYGYTFGSGTRLTVV.

In its sample, this clone was seen once. This chain connects TRBV27 to TRBJ2-1; 7 bases are shared with TRBD1. The V segment lost 4 bases and the J segment 8 bases; nucleotides outside the gene matches: 20. The CDR3 sequence is 18 residues long. CDR1 and CDR2 from the germline V gene are MNHEY and SMNVEV (reference sequence). CDR3 sequence (DNA): TGTGCCAGCAGTTCAAAGCCGCCCGGGACAGTCATGTCTTATGAGCAGTTCTTC. This gives the protein CASSSKPPGTVMSYEQFF.

The gene calls are TRBV24-1 and TRBJ2-3, with TRBD2 as a possible D gene (5 bases). Trimming cost V 5 bases and J 8 bases, with 7 bases left between them. This CDR3 contains 11 residues. Per germline, CDR1 KGHDR and CDR2 SFDVKD. Here the CDR3 DNA reads TGTGCCACCAGTGTTCGGGGTACGCAGTATTTT. It translates to CATSVRGTQYF.

V gene TRBV7-9 combines with J gene TRBJ2-5, with D perhaps TRBD2 (5 bases). The CDR3 loop spans 13 amino acids. Looked up from germline, CDR1 is SEHNR and CDR2 is FQNEAQ (reference sequence). Trimming took 5 bases from V and 5 from J, leaving 12 bases between them. The CDR3 is CASSRGRGETQYF. The CDR3 coding sequence is TGTGCCAGCAGCCGCGGGCGAGGGGAGACCCAGTACTTC.

The sample holds one count of this clone. This chain joins TRBV28 and TRBJ1-2; no clear D gene. Looked up from germline, CDR1 is MDHEN and CDR2 is SYDVKM. Trimming took off 5 bases at V and 4 bases at J, with 14 bases between the two ends. There are 14 residues in the CDR3. CDR3 protein: CASSPPDKFYGYTF. The CDR3, as DNA: TGTGCCAGCAGTCCGCCAGACAAGTTCTATGGCTACACCTTC.

The CDR3 loop is CASSYDSGANNEQFF. CDR3 DNA sequence: TGTGCCAGCAGCTACGATAGCGGGGCCAACAATGAGCAGTTCTTC. This chain joins TRBV11-3 and TRBJ2-1; 8 bases line up with TRBD2. The CDR3 length is 15 residues. V gave up 4 bases and J gave up 5 bases; unmatched junction bases: 7. Looked up from germline, CDR1 is SGHNT and CDR2 is YENEEA.

A few counts support this clone. The chain joins TRBV10-1 to TRBJ1-1, with a possible D match to TRBD1 (5 bases). This CDR3 has 14 amino acids. The V end lost 0 bases, the J end lost 11 bases, and 16 bases lay between the germline ends. CDR1 WNHNN and CDR2 SYGVQD come from the germline V gene (reference sequence). This CDR3 reads CASSESVGQGSAFF. CDR3 DNA sequence: TGCGCCAGCAGTGAGTCGGTGGGTCAGGGATCGGCTTTCTTT.

The count of this clone is one. This chain connects TRBV4-3 to TRBJ2-3; D gene uncertain. V was shortened by 0 bases and J by 1 base, with 11 bases between the two germline ends. From germline, CDR1 is LGHNA and CDR2 YSLEER. This CDR3 is 16 amino acids long. In DNA form, the CDR3 reads TGCGCCAGCAGCCAAGACGCCCGGTTTGGCACAGATACGCAGTATTTT. Translation: CASSQDARFGTDTQYF.

The CDR3 protein is CSGGGGAGDEQFF. The CDR3 DNA reads as TGCAGCGGGGGAGGGGGAGCCGGGGATGAGCAGTTCTTC. This chain joins TRBV29-1 and TRBJ2-1, with D possibly TRBD2 on 7 matching bases. Germline CDR1 SQVTM, CDR2 ANQGSEA. Trimming shortened V by 7 bases and J by 8 bases, and 18 bases separated the two germline ends. CDR3 size: 13 residues.

The rearrangement links TRBV30 to TRBJ1-6, with 7 bases identical to TRBD1. This CDR3 has 13 amino acids. The trim removed 3 bases at V and 8 bases at J, leaving 4 bases unmatched. Germline CDR1 and CDR2: GTSNPN and SVGIG (reference sequence). Here the CDR3 reads CAWRNGQDSPLHF. The CDR3 region has the DNA TGTGCCTGGAGGAACGGACAGGATTCACCCCTCCACTTT.

The rearrangement joins TRBV4-3 to TRBJ1-1; D remains unclear. The CDR3 extends over 14 amino acids. Germline V gene data show CDR1 as LGHNA and CDR2 as YSLEER. With 0 bases removed from V and 9 bases from J, the gap between germline ends came to 14 bases. CDR3: CASSQDDGIAKAFF. DNA of the CDR3: TGCGCCAGCAGCCAAGATGACGGGATTGCTAAAGCTTTCTTT.

V usage is TRBV5-1 and J usage is TRBJ2-1, with 9 bases lining up with TRBD2. Germline V gives CDR1 SGHRS, CDR2 YFSETQ. V shed 7 bases and J 6 bases; nucleotides not matched to a gene: 8. The length of the CDR3 is 14 residues. This CDR3 is CASHLAGPLNEQFF. CDR3 sequence (DNA): TGCGCCAGCCATCTAGCGGGACCCCTCAATGAGCAGTTCTTC.

The rearrangement links TRBV28 to TRBJ1-1; D unclear. The CDR3 extends over 13 amino acids. From germline, CDR1 is MDHEN and CDR2 SYDVKM. V lost 8 bases and J lost 5, with 15 bases in between. This CDR3 is CASLWARGTEAFF. For the CDR3, the DNA is TGTGCCAGCCTTTGGGCGCGTGGTACTGAAGCTTTCTTT.

This clone was counted only a few times. The rearrangement joins TRBV4-2 to TRBJ2-2; TRBD1 matches at 7 bases. Germline CDR1 and CDR2: LGHNA and YNFKEQ. This CDR3 is 18 amino acids long. V lost 0 bases to trimming and J lost 0 bases; unmatched junction nucleotides: 7. The CDR3 region has the DNA TGTGCCAGCAGCCAAGATTACAGGACAGGCACGAACACCGGGGAGCTGTTTTTT. Its protein product is CASSQDYRTGTNTGELFF.

The chain joins TRBV12-3 or TRBV12-4 to TRBJ1-1, with TRBD1 matching over 11 bases. The CDR3 runs 13 residues. The V segment lost 5 bases and the J segment 4 bases; nucleotides outside the gene matches: 0. CDR3 in DNA: TGTGCCAGCAGTGGACAGGGGGCCACTGAAGCTTTCTTT. Encoded protein: CASSGQGATEAFF.

This chain links TRBV2 with TRBJ1-1; unclear D gene. The V gene's germline CDR1 is SNHLY and CDR2 FYNNEI. The CDR3 has 14 amino acids. V gave up 8 bases and J gave up 0 bases, with 13 bases separating them. This CDR3 is CASRSESMNTEAFF. The CDR3 DNA reads as TGTGCCAGCCGTAGTGAGTCCATGAACACTGAAGCTTTCTTT.

The gene calls are TRBV12-3 or TRBV12-4 and TRBJ1-2, with D tentatively TRBD1 (6 bases). V gave up 4 bases and J gave up 7 bases, with 13 bases separating them. CDR3 size: 13 residues. CDR3 sequence reads: CASSSSTGSGYTF. CDR3 in DNA: TGTGCCAGCAGTTCCTCAACAGGGTCTGGCTACACCTTC.

The V gene is TRBV30, the J gene TRBJ1-4, with unresolved D. This CDR3 region has 13 residues. V lost 0 bases and J 4 bases, leaving 6 bases between the germline ends. Germline V gives CDR1 GTSNPN, CDR2 SVGIG (reference sequence). This CDR3 reads CAWSVSFNEKLFF. CDR3 sequence (DNA): TGTGCCTGGAGTGTGAGCTTTAATGAAAAACTGTTTTTT. The whole variable domain, remainder taken from reference TRBV30 and TRBJ1-4, is SQTIHQWPATLVQPVGSPLSLECTVEGTSNPNLYWYRQAAGRGLQLLFYSVGIGQISSEVPQNLSASRPQDRQFILSSKKLLLSDSGFYLCAWSVSFNEKLFFGSGTQLSVL.

This rearrangement joins TRBV14 to TRBJ2-1; unclear D gene. This CDR3 comprises 17 residues. CDR1 is SGHDN, CDR2 FVKESK, per germline. The germline V and J ends were trimmed by 0 bases and 0 bases, with 12 bases remaining between them. The CDR3 sequence is CASSQDSAFYSYNEQFF. The CDR3 DNA follows: TGTGCCAGCAGCCAAGATAGTGCTTTTTACTCCTACAATGAGCAGTTCTTC.

The chain has TRBV28 and TRBJ2-7, with 7 bases aligning to TRBD1. The V and J ends lost 4 bases and 2 bases, in that order; junction bases with no gene match: 5. The CDR3 totals 14 residues. The germline V gene has CDR1 MDHEN and CDR2 SYDVKM. The CDR3 loop reads CASSSRDSPYEQYF. CDR3 DNA sequence: TGTGCCAGCAGTTCCAGGGACAGCCCCTACGAGCAGTACTTC.

The chain recombines TRBV28 with TRBJ2-4, with 9 bases lining up with TRBD1. The V and J ends lost 6 bases and 6 bases, in that order; junction bases with no gene match: 6. The CDR3 has 14 residues. Germline CDR1 and CDR2: MDHEN and SYDVKM. The CDR3 is CASSRPGQGNIQYF. The CDR3 region has the DNA TGTGCCAGCAGCCGGCCGGGACAGGGAAACATTCAGTACTTC.

This chain connects TRBV2 to TRBJ1-6; the match to TRBD1 covers 7 bases. The CDR3 runs to 15 residues. Germline lookup yields CDR1 SNHLY and CDR2 FYNNEI. V dropped 3 bases and J dropped 10; count of bases not matched to a gene: 9. Written as DNA, the CDR3 is TGTGCCAGCAGTGATAATCGACAGGGTAACTCACCCCTCCACTTT. Translated, it gives CASSDNRQGNSPLHF.

The chain combines TRBV7-8 with TRBJ2-7, with D possibly matching TRBD1 (6 bases). Trimming took 5 bases from V and 7 from J, leaving 15 bases between them. The CDR3 extends over 13 amino acids. Per germline, CDR1 SGHVS and CDR2 FQNEAQ. The CDR3 DNA follows: TGTGCCAGCAGCCGGGTAGGGGGAAAAGAGCAGTACTTC. Translated, it gives CASSRVGGKEQYF.

J is TRBJ2-7 and V is TRBV12-3 or TRBV12-4; TRBD1 agrees at 8 bases. With V trimmed by 5 bases and J by 10 bases, 4 bases remained unmatched. This CDR3 region has 11 residues. This CDR3 reads CASSQGQGQYF. The CDR3 nucleotides are TGTGCCAGCAGTCAAGGACAGGGACAGTACTTC.

The genes are TRBV7-2 and TRBJ1-4; TRBD1 is a possible D gene (6 bases). Looked up from germline, CDR1 is SGHTA and CDR2 is FQGNSA. V was cut by 2 bases and J by 4 bases, with 11 bases left in between. The CDR3 is 15 residues long. CDR3 coding DNA: TGTGCCAGCAGCTTAAGGACGGACAGTAATGAAAAACTGTTTTTT. This sequence encodes CASSLRTDSNEKLFF. The full variable domain, in which reference TRBV7-2 and TRBJ1-4 provide the parts outside the CDR3, is GAGVSQSPSNKVTEKGKDVELRCDPISGHTALYWYRQSLGQGLEFLIYFQGNSAPDKSGLPSDRFSAERTGGSVSTLTIQRTQQEDSAVYLCASSLRTDSNEKLFFGSGTQLSVL.

The rearrangement uses TRBV30 and TRBJ1-6; the D gene is possibly TRBD1 (6 bases). The CDR3 sequence is 15 residues long. V lost 2 bases to trimming and J lost 2 bases, with 10 bases between them. Germline V CDR1 and CDR2: GTSNPN, SVGIG (reference sequence). The CDR3 region has the DNA TGTGCCTGGAGTAATCGGACAGCCTATAATTCACCCCTCCACTTT. Encoded protein: CAWSNRTAYNSPLHF. Full variable domain (missing parts from reference TRBV30 and TRBJ1-6): SQTIHQWPATLVQPVGSPLSLECTVEGTSNPNLYWYRQAAGRGLQLLFYSVGIGQISSEVPQNLSASRPQDRQFILSSKKLLLSDSGFYLCAWSNRTAYNSPLHFGNGTRLTVT.

A note on this clone: At one boundary the junction diverges from the germline segment, which might be a read error. CDR3 sequence (DNA): TGTGCTAGCAGCAAACGGACAGGGCCCCAAGAGACCCAGTACTTC. Translated: CASSKRTGPQETQYF. The chain uses TRBV7-7 and TRBJ2-5; 8 bases fit TRBD1. The CDR3 contains 15 residues. CDR1 and CDR2 from the germline V gene are SSHAT and FNYEAQ (reference sequence). Supplemented by reference TRBV7-7 and TRBJ2-5, the full variable domain reads GAGVSQSPRYKVTKRGQDVTLRCDPISSHATLYWYQQALGQGPEFLTYFNYEAQPDKSGLPSDRFSAERPEGSISTLTIQRTEQRDSAMYRCASSKRTGPQETQYFGPGTRLLVL.